Described below is a single T cell receptor (beta chain) sequence and its context. After removal of 3 bases from V and 5 bases from J, the junction contained 4 bases not matched to a gene. The germline gives CDR1 SGDLS, CDR2 YYNGEE. CDR3 length: 13 residues. Here immunoSEQ multiplex PCR was the method, and the copy in TCRdb shows in-frame clones only, minus some. The sample shows fewer than 120,000 clones, roughly 87% of them seen only once. The sample comes from a study of cytomegalovirus exposure and HLA in healthy donors. Looking at the study overall: Later, an analysis reported that the 120 or so validation repertoires had used the same platform as the approximately 630 first-cohort repertoires.

The rearrangement uses TRBV9 and TRBJ1-1; TRBD1 matches at 7 bases. Sequencing was carried out using PBMCs. The TCR originated in a woman aged 18-29 years in good health and CMV-seronegative. The CDR3 is CASSEMTGTEAFF. The CDR3 nucleotides read TGTGCCAGCAGCGAGATGACAGGGACTGAAGCTTTCTTT.